This T cell receptor (beta chain) emerged from a study of T cells in Graves' hyperthyroidism and ophthalmopathy. On this clonotype itself: Its antigen is not identified.

The study's findings and limits: Before onset, by a median of approximately 6.8 months, the model predicted ophthalmopathy.

RNA transcripts gave rise to amplified TCR beta CDR3 regions. The HTBI set primed first-round TCR CDR3 RT-PCR. A single record per CDR3 protein comes from TCRdb applying MiXCR to the multiplex PCR reads. The sample carries about half a million distinct CDR3 sequences, 22% recorded once. The CDR3 covers 19 residues. Germline loops: CDR1 DFQATT, CDR2 SNEGSKA (reference sequence). Trimming at V came to 6 bases and at J to 0 bases, leaving 19 bases not matched to a gene. The receptor comes from a woman in her seventies with Graves' ophthalmopathy. The sample consisted of blood. The chain employs TRBV20-1 and TRBJ2-4; 8 nucleotides align to TRBD1. The CDR3, as DNA: TGCAGTGCCTCCCCGGCGGGGACAGGCTACCTACTAGCCAAAAACATTCAGTACTTC. Translation: CSASPAGTGYLLAKNIQYF.